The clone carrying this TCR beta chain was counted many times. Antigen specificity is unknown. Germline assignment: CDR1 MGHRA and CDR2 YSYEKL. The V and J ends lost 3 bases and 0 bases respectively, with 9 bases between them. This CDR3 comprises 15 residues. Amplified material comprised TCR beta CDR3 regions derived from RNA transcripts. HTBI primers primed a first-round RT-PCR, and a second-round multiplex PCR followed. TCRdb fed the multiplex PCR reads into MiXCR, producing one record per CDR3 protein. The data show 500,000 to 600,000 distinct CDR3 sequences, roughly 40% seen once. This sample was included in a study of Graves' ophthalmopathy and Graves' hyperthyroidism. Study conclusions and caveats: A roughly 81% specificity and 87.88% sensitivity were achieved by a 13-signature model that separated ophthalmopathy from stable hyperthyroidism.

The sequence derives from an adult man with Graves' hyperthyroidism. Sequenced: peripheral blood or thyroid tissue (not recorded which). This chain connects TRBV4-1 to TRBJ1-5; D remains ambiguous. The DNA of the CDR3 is TGCGCCAGCAGCCAGGAACTAAGTAGCAATCAGCCCCAGCATTTT. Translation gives CASSQELSSNQPQHF.